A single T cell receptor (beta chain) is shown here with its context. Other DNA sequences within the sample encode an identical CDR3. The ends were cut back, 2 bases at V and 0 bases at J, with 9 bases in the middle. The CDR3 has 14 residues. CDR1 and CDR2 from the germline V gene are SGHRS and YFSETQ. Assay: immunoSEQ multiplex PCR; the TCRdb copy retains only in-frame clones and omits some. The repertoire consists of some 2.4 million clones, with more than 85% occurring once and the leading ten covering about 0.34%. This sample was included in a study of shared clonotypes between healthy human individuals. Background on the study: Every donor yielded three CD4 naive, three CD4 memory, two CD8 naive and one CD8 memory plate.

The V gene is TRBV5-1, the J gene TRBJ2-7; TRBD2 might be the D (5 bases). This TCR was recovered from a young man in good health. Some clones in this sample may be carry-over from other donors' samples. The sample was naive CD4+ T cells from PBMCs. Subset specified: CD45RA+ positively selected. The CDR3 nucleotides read TGCGCCAGCAGCTTAACGGGGAGCTCCTACGAGCAGTACTTC. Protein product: CASSLTGSSYEQYF.